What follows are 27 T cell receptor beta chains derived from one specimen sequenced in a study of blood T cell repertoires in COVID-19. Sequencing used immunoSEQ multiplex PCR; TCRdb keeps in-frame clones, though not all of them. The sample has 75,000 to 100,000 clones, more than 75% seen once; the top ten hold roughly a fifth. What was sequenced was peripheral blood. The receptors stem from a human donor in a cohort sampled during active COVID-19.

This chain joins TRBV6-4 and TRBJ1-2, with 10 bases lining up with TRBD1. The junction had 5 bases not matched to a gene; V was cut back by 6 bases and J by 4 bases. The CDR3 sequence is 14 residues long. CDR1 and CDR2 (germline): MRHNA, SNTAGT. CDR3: CASRPGQGSYGYTF. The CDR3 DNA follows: TGTGCCAGCAGGCCGGGACAGGGGTCCTATGGCTACACCTTC.

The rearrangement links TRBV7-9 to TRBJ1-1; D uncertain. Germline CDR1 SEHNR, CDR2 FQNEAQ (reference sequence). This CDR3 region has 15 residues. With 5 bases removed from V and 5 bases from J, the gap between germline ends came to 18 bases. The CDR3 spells CASSPVLGPTTEAFF. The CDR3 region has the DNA TGTGCCAGCAGCCCCGTCCTTGGGCCTACGACTGAAGCTTTCTTT.

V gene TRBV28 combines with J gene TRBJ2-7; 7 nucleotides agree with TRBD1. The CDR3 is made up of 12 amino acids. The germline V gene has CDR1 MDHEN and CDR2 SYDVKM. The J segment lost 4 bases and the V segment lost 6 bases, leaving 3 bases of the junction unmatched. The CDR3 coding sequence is TGTGCCAGCAGGAGACAGGGATACGAGCAGTACTTC. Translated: CASRRQGYEQYF.

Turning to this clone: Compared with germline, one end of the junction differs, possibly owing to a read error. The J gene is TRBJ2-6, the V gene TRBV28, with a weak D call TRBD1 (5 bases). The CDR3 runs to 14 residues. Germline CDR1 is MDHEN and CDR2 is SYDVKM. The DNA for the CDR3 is TGTGCCAGCAGTTTAAGCTCTGGGGCCAACGTTCTGACTTTC. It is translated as CASSLSSGANVLTF.

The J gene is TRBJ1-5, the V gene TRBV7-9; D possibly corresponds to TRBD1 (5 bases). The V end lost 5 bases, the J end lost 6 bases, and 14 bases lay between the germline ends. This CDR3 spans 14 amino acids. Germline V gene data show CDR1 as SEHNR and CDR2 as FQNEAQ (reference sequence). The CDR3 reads CASSNVGGGQPQHF. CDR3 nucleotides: TGTGCCAGCAGCAACGTGGGGGGTGGTCAGCCCCAGCATTTT.

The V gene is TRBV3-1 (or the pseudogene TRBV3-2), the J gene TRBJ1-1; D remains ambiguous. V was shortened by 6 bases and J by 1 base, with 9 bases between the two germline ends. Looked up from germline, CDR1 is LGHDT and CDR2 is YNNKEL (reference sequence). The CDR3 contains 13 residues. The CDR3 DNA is TGTGCCAGCAGATACGAGGGGAACACTGAAGCTTTCTTT. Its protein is CASRYEGNTEAFF.

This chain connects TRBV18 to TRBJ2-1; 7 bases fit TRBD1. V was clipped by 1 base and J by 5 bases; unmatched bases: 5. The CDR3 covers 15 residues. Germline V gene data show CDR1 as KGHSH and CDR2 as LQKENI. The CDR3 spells CASSPQGASDNEQFF. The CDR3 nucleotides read TGTGCCAGCTCACCACAGGGGGCATCGGACAATGAGCAGTTCTTC.

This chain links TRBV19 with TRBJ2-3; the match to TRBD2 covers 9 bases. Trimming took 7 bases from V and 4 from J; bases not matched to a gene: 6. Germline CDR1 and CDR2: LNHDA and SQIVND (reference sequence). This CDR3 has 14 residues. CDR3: CASTGGGASDTQYF. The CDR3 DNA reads TGTGCCAGTACGGGCGGGGGGGCCTCAGATACGCAGTATTTT.

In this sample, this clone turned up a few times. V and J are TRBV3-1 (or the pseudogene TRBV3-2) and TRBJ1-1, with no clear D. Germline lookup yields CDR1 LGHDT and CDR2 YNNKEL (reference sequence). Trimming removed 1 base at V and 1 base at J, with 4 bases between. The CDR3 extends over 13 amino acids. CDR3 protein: CASSQVRNTEAFF. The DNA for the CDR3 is TGTGCCAGCAGCCAAGTCCGGAACACTGAAGCTTTCTTT.

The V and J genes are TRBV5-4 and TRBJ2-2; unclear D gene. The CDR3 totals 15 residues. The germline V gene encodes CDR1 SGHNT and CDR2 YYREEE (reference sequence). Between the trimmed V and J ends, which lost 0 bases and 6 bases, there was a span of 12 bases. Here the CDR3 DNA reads TGTGCCAGCAGCTTGGTTTCGGCGGCGGCCGGGGAGCTGTTTTTT. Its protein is CASSLVSAAAGELFF.

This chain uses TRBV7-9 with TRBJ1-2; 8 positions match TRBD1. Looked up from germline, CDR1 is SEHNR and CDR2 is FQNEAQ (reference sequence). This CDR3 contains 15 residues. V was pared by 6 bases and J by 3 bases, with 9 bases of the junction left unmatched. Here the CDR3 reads CASSFTGGRDYGYTF. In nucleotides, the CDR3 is TGTGCCAGCAGTTTTACAGGGGGGCGCGACTATGGCTACACCTTC. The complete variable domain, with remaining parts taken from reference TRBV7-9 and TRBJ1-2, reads DTGVSQNPRHKITKRGQNVTFRCDPISEHNRLYWYRQTLGQGPEFLTYFQNEAQLEKSRLLSDRFSAERPKGSFSTLEIQRTEQGDSAMYLCASSFTGGRDYGYTFGSGTRLTVV.

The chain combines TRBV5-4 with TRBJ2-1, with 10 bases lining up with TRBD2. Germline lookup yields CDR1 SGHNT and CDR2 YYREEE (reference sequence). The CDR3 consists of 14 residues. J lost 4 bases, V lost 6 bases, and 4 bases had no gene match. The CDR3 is CASMRTSGYNEQFF. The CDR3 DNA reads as TGTGCCAGCATGCGGACTAGCGGTTACAATGAGCAGTTCTTC.

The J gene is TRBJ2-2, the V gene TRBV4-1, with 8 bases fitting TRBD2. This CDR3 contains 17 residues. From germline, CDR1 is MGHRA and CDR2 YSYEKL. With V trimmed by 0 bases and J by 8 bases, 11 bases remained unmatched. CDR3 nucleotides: TGCGCCAGCAGCCAAGAAGGCCTAGCGGGTCTCCGGGGGGAGCTGTTTTTT. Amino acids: CASSQEGLAGLRGELFF.

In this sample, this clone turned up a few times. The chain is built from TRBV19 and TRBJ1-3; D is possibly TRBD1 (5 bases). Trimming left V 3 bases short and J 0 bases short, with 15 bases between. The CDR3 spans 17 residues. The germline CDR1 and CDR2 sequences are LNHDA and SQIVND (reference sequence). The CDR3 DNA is TGTGCCAGTAGTATTTATCGGACAAGACGCTCTGGAAACACCATATATTTT. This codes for CASSIYRTRRSGNTIYF.

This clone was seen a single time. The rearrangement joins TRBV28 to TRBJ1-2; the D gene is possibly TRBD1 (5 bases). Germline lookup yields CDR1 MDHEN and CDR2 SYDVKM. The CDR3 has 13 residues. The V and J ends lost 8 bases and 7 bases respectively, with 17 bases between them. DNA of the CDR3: TGTGCCAGCGCCGTCAGGGCCCAACGTGGCTACACCTTC. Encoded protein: CASAVRAQRGYTF.

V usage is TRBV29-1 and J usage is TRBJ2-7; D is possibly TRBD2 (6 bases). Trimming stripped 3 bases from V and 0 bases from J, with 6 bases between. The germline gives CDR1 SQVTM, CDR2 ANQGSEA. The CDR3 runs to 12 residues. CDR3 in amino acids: CSVERDSYEQYF. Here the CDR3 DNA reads TGCAGCGTTGAGCGGGACTCCTACGAGCAGTACTTC.

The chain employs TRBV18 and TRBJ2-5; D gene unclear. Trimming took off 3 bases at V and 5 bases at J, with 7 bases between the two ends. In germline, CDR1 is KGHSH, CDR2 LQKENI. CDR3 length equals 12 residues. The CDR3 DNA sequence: TGTGCCAGCTCACCTTACATGGAGACCCAGTACTTC. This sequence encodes CASSPYMETQYF.

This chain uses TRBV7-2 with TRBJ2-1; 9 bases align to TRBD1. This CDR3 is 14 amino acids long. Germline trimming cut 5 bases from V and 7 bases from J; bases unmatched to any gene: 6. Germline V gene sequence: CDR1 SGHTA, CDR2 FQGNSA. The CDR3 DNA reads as TGTGCCAGCAGCGGACAGGGGATAGTTAATGAGCAGTTCTTC. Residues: CASSGQGIVNEQFF.

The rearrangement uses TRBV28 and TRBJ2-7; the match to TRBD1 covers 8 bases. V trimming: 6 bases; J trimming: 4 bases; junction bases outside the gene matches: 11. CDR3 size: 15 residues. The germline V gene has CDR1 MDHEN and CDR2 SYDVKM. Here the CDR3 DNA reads TGTGCCAGCAGGACACCGGGACAGGACTTTTACGAGCAGTACTTC. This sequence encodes CASRTPGQDFYEQYF.

This CDR3 reads CASRPTGGSGNTIYF. Written as DNA, the CDR3 is TGTGCCAGCAGACCTACAGGGGGCTCTGGAAACACCATATATTTT. The V call is TRBV6-6, the J call TRBJ1-3, with TRBD1 matching 8 bases. From germline, CDR1 is MNHNY and CDR2 SVGAGI (reference sequence). The CDR3 extends over 15 amino acids. V was clipped by 6 bases and J by 0 bases; unmatched bases: 4.

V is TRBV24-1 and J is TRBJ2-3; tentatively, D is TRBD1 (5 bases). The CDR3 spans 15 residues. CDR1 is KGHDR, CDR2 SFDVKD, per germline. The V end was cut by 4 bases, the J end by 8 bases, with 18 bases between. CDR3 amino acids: CATSDNHPQGGTQYF. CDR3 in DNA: TGTGCCACCAGTGACAACCACCCCCAGGGTGGTACGCAGTATTTT.

Written as DNA, the CDR3 is TGTGCCAGCAGAGACGGACAGGGCTACTCACCCCTCCACTTT. Its protein product is CASRDGQGYSPLHF. The chain joins TRBV6-5 to TRBJ1-6, with 8 bases aligning to TRBD1. V lost 6 bases to trimming and J lost 10 bases; unmatched junction nucleotides: 8. The CDR3 consists of 14 residues. The V gene's germline CDR1 is MNHEY and CDR2 SVGAGI.

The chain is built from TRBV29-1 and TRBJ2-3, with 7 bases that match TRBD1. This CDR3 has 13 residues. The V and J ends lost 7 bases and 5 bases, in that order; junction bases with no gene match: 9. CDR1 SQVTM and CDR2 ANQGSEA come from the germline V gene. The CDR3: CSGCIAGGDTQYF. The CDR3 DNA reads TGCAGCGGGTGCATAGCAGGGGGAGATACGCAGTATTTT.

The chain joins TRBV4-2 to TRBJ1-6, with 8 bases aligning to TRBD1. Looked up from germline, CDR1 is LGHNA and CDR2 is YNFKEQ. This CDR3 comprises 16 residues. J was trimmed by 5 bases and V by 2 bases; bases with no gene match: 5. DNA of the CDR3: TGTGCCAGCAGCCAACCGGGACAGGCAGATAATTCACCCCTCCACTTT. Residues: CASSQPGQADNSPLHF.

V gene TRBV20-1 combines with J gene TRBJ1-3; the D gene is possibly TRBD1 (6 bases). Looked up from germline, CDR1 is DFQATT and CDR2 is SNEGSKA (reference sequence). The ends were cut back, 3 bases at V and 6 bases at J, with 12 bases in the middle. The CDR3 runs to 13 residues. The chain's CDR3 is CSASPTGPNTIYF. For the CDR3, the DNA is TGCAGTGCTAGTCCCACAGGGCCAAACACCATATATTTT.

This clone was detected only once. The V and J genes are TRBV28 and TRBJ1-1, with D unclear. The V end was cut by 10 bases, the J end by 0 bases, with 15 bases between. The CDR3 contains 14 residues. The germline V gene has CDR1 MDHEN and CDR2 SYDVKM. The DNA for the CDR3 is TGTGCCACCATACGACCGGGAATGAACACTGAAGCTTTCTTT. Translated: CATIRPGMNTEAFF.

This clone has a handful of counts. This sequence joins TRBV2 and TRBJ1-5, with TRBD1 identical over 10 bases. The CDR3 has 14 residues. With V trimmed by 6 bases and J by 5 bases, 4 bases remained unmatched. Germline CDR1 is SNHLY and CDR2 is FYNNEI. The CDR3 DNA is TGTGCCAGCAGCTGGGGGACAGGGGATCAGCCCCAGCATTTT. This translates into CASSWGTGDQPQHF.